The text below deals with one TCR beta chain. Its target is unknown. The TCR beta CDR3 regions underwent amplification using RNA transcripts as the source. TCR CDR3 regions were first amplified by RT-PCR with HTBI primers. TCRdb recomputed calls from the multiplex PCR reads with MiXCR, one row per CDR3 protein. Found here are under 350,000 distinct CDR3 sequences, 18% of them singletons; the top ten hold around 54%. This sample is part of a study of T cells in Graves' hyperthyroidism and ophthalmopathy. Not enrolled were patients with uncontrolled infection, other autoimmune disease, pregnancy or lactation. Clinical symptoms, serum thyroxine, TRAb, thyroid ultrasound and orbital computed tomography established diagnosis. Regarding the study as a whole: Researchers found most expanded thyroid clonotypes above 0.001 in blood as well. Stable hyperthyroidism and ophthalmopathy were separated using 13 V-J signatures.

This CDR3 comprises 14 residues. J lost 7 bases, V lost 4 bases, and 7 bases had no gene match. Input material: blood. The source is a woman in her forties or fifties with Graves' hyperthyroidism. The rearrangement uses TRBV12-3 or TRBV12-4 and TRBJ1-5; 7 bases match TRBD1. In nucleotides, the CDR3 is TGTGCCAGCAGTTCCTCGACAGGGCAACAGCCCCAGCATTTT. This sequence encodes CASSSSTGQQPQHF.